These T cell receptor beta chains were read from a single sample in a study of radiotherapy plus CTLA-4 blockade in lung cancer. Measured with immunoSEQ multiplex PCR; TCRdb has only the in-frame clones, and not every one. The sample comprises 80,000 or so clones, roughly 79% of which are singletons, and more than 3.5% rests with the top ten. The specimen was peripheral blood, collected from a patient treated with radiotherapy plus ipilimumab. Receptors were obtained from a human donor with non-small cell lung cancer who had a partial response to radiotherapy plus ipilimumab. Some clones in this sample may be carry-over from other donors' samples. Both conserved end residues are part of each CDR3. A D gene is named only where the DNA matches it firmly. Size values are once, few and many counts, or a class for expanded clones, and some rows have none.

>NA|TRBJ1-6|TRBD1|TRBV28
TGTGCCAGCAGCCCCGGACAGGGAAATTCACCCCTCCACTTT
CASSPGQGNSPLHF
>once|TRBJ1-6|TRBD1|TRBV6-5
TGTGCCAGCAGTTACCAGGGGGCGGGCTCACCCCTCCACTTT
CASSYQGAGSPLHF
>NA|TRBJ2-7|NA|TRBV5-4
TGTGCCAGCAGCTCGACCCAGGGAGGCTACGAGCAGTACTTC
CASSSTQGGYEQYF
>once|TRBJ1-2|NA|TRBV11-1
TGTGCCAGCAGTTCAGATTCGGTTACGGGGTATGGCTACACCTTC
CASSSDSVTGYGYTF
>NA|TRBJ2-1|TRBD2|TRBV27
TGTGCCAGCAGTTACTCGGGACTAGCGGTAAATGAGCAGTTCTTC
CASSYSGLAVNEQFF
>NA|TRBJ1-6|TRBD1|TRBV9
TGTGCCAGCAGCGTAGAGGGACAGAATTCACCCCTCCACTTT
CASSVEGQNSPLHF
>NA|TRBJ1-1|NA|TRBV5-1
TGCGCCAGCAGCTTCGTTTCCGGGACTACGAACACTGAAGCTTTCTTT
CASSFVSGTTNTEAFF
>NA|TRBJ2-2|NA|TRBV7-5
TGTGCCAGAAGCCCGGGAAGTAGGAGTAGGAGGACCGGGGAGCTGTTTTTT
CARSPGSRSRRTGELFF
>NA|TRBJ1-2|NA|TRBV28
TGTGCCAGCAGTTTATCAAGACCAGGGGCCGCCTATGGCTACACCTTC
CASSLSRPGAAYGYTF
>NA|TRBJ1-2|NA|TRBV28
TGTGCCAGCAGTTCCGGACAGATCTATGGCTACACCTTC
CASSSGQIYGYTF
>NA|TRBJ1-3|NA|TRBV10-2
TGCGCCAGCAGTGAGTCGAGAAACTCTGGAAACACCATATATTTT
CASSESRNSGNTIYF
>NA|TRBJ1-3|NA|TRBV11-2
TGTGCCAGCAGCCGACAGGGAAACACCATATATTTT
CASSRQGNTIYF
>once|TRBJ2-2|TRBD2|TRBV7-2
TGTGCCAGCAGCTTAGTTAGCGTTAGCGGGAGTTCCGGGGAGCTGTTTTTT
CASSLVSVSGSSGELFF
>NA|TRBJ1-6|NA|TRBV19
TGTGCCAGTAGTCCCCAAGGGGGTCAGTCACCCCTCCATTTT
CASSPQGGQSPLHF
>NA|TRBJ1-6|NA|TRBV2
TGTGCCAGCAGTGAATTCTGGAAGGGGAATTCACCCCTCCACTTT
CASSEFWKGNSPLHF
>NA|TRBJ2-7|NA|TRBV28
TGTGCCAGCAGCTCTCCAGGGGGGTATGAGGACCAGTACTTC
CASSSPGGYEDQYF
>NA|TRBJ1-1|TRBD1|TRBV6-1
TGTGCCAGCACCCGGGACAGGGAAGTTGGTGAAGCTTTCTTT
CASTRDREVGEAFF
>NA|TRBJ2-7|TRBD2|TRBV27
TGTGCCAGCAGTTACGCGGGAGGGCCCAACTACGAGCAGTACTTC
CASSYAGGPNYEQYF
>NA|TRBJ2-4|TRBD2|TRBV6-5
TGTGCCAGCCGCAGGACTAGCGGGTGGGGCAACATTCAGTACTTC
CASRRTSGWGNIQYF
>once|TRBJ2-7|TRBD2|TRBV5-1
TGCGCCAGCAGCTCTCAGGGGGCTAGCGGGGGCTACGAGCAGTACTTC
CASSSQGASGGYEQYF
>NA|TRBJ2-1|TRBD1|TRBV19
TGTGCCAGTAACACGGGACAGGGTATGGACGAGCAGTTCTTC
CASNTGQGMDEQFF
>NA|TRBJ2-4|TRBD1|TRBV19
TGTGCTTCGACAGGGTTCACCAAAAACATTCAGTACTTC
CASTGFTKNIQYF
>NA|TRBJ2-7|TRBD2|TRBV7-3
TGTGCCAGCAGCTCTGCTAGCGGTCCTTACGAGCAGTACTTC
CASSSASGPYEQYF
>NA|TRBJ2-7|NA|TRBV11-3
TGTGCCAGCAGCTTAGCTTTGGAGCAGTACTTC
CASSLALEQYF
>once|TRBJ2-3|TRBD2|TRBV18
TGTGCCAGCTCTCGAACCGGAGCGGGGACGGTGGATACGCAGTATTTT
CASSRTGAGTVDTQYF
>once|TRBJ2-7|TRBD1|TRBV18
TGTGCCAGCTCACCCGGACAGGGGATGGGCGAGCAGTACTTC
CASSPGQGMGEQYF
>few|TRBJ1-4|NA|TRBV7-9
TGTGCCAGCAGCTTGGGGGACACCGGCCTGGCAACTAATGAAAAACTGTTTTTT
CASSLGDTGLATNEKLFF
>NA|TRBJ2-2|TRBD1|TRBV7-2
TGTGCCAGCAGCTTGCAGGGGGCCCGCGGATTCGGGGAGCTGTTTTTT
CASSLQGARGFGELFF
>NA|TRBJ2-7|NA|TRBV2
TGTGCCAGCAGCGCCATGGGCAGGGGTGACTACGAGCAGTACTTC
CASSAMGRGDYEQYF
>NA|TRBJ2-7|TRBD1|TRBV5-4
TGTGCCAGCAGCAGAGCGGACAGGGGGCTGTACGAGCAGTACTTC
CASSRADRGLYEQYF
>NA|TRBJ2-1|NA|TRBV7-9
TGTGCCAGCAGCTTAGGAGGGATTTGGCAGTTCTTC
CASSLGGIWQFF
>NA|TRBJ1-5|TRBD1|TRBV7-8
TGTGCCAGCAGCACCGGGACAGTATACGGTAATCAGCCCCAGCATTTT
CASSTGTVYGNQPQHF
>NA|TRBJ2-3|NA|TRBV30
TGTGCCTGGAGTAATGCAGTCACAGATACGCAGTATTTT
CAWSNAVTDTQYF
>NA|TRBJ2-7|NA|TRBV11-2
TGTGCCAGCAGCGACAGAAGCTCCTACGAGCAGTACTTC
CASSDRSSYEQYF
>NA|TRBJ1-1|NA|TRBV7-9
TGTGCCAGCAACAACCTCGGAGGCACTGAAGCTTTCTTT
CASNNLGGTEAFF
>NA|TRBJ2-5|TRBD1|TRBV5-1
TGCGCCAGCAGCGCAGGGGGAGCAGAGACCCAGTACTTC
CASSAGGAETQYF
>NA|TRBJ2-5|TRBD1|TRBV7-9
TGTGCCAGCAGCTCCAGGGGGCCAGAGACCCAGTACTTC
CASSSRGPETQYF
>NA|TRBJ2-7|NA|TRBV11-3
TGTGCCAGCAGCTCAACCGCAGGGGGAGGTGAGCAGTACTTC
CASSSTAGGGEQYF
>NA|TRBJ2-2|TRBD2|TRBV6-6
TGTGCCAGCAGCCCAAGGGCGGGAGGGGGGGCCGGGGAGCTGTTTTTT
CASSPRAGGGAGELFF
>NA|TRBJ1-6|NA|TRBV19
TGTGCCAGTAGTTCGAGTGATTCACCCCTCCACTTT
CASSSSDSPLHF
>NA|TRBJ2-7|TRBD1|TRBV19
TGTGCCAGCCGAGACAGGGTCTACGAGCAGTACTTC
CASRDRVYEQYF
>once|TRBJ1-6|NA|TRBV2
TGTGCCAGCATGAGAGGAGGCGGGAATTCACCCCTCCACTTT
CASMRGGGNSPLHF
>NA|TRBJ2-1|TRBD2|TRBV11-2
TGTGCCAGCAGCTTATTCGGGACTAGCGGGAGAGTCTTCAATGAGCAGTTCTTC
CASSLFGTSGRVFNEQFF
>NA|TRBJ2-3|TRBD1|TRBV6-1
TGTGCCAGCAAGCTCCTACAGGGGACAGATACGCAGTATTTT
CASKLLQGTDTQYF
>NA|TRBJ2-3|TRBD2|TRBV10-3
TGTGCCATCAGTGAATTCCTAGCGGGAGCCGGCGGAGATACGCAGTATTTT
CAISEFLAGAGGDTQYF
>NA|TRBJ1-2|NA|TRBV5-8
TGTGCCAGCAGCTTGGTTACCAGAACCTATGGCTACACCTTC
CASSLVTRTYGYTF
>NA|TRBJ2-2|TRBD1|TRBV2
TGTGCCAGTGGCCGGGACAGGGCAGTTAACACCGGGGAGCTGTTTTTT
CASGRDRAVNTGELFF
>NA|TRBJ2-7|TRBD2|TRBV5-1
TGCGCCAGCAGCGCGGTAGCGGGGGGGCCGAACGAGCAGTACTTC
CASSAVAGGPNEQYF
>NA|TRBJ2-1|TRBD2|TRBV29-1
TGCAGCGTGGGAAGCGGGGGGGGTTACAATGAGCAGTTCTTC
CSVGSGGGYNEQFF